This is a list of T cell receptor beta chains from one sample in a study of Ad26.COV2.S vaccination and SARS-CoV-2 variants. Here immunoSEQ multiplex PCR was the method, and the copy in TCRdb shows in-frame clones only, minus some. The data hold about 680,000 clones, with 89% observed a single time. Sequences were derived from peripheral blood, sampled in a trial of Ad26.COV2.S vaccine versus placebo. These receptors were taken from a person between 18 and 60 years old who received the Ad26.COV2.S COVID-19 vaccine or a placebo. CDR3s include the opening cysteine and the closing phenylalanine or tryptophan. The order of the fields is V gene, clone size, J gene, CDR3 protein. A row's size may be missing; if present it is once, few, many or a size class.

v_gene: TRBV5-1
abundance: -
j_gene: TRBJ2-2
CDR3aa: CASSLSTSGFGELFF

v_gene: TRBV5-1
abundance: -
j_gene: TRBJ1-1
CDR3aa: CASNQGAGQNTEAFF

v_gene: TRBV27
abundance: -
j_gene: TRBJ2-3
CDR3aa: CASSAPPGWVDTQYF

v_gene: TRBV2
abundance: -
j_gene: TRBJ1-3
CDR3aa: CASKGLRGNTIYF

v_gene: TRBV7-2
abundance: -
j_gene: TRBJ2-2
CDR3aa: CASSLLIPQGARTGELFF

v_gene: TRBV12-5
abundance: -
j_gene: TRBJ1-6
CDR3aa: CASGFGRRSSPLHF

v_gene: TRBV27
abundance: -
j_gene: TRBJ2-3
CDR3aa: CATRRGYAPDTQYF

v_gene: TRBV10-3
abundance: -
j_gene: TRBJ2-6
CDR3aa: CATGGANVLTF

v_gene: TRBV7-9
abundance: -
j_gene: TRBJ2-1
CDR3aa: CASSLPRGVNEQFF

v_gene: TRBV11-2
abundance: -
j_gene: TRBJ1-5
CDR3aa: CASSLAPGGFQPQHF

v_gene: TRBV3-1/TRBV3-2
abundance: many
j_gene: TRBJ2-2
CDR3aa: CASSIYSGSNTGELFF

v_gene: TRBV21-1
abundance: -
j_gene: TRBJ2-1
CDR3aa: CASSKSRAGQTNNEQFF

v_gene: TRBV5-1
abundance: once
j_gene: TRBJ2-5
CDR3aa: CASSKPGTGVSETQYF

v_gene: TRBV6-5
abundance: -
j_gene: TRBJ1-2
CDR3aa: CASSHRQVNGYTF

v_gene: TRBV7-9
abundance: -
j_gene: TRBJ2-7
CDR3aa: CASSLNTVDEQYF

v_gene: TRBV6-5
abundance: once
j_gene: TRBJ1-5
CDR3aa: CASRRAPYSNQPQHF

v_gene: TRBV5-5
abundance: -
j_gene: TRBJ2-2
CDR3aa: CASSLTLALNTGELFF

v_gene: TRBV12-3/TRBV12-4
abundance: -
j_gene: TRBJ1-2
CDR3aa: CASSLLYYGYTF

v_gene: TRBV10-3
abundance: -
j_gene: TRBJ2-7
CDR3aa: CAISSGTGFYEQYF

v_gene: TRBV5-4
abundance: -
j_gene: TRBJ2-5
CDR3aa: CASSSSRDRGQVETQYF

v_gene: TRBV10-3
abundance: -
j_gene: TRBJ2-1
CDR3aa: CAISESNGYEQFF

v_gene: TRBV5-1
abundance: -
j_gene: TRBJ2-2
CDR3aa: CATAPPRFAVPVRGPGELFF

v_gene: TRBV4-1
abundance: -
j_gene: TRBJ2-7
CDR3aa: CASSHPGQSSYEQYF

v_gene: TRBV25-1
abundance: -
j_gene: TRBJ2-3
CDR3aa: CASRAGSTDTQYF

v_gene: TRBV5-1
abundance: -
j_gene: TRBJ2-2
CDR3aa: CASTGGARRTGELFF

v_gene: TRBV6-1
abundance: -
j_gene: TRBJ1-2
CDR3aa: CASSEVIVGGYTF

v_gene: TRBV29-1
abundance: -
j_gene: TRBJ1-2
CDR3aa: CSVEDRNYGYTF

v_gene: TRBV27
abundance: -
j_gene: TRBJ2-3
CDR3aa: CASRYRQGLTDTQYF

v_gene: TRBV19
abundance: -
j_gene: TRBJ2-2
CDR3aa: CASRDKVTGELFF

v_gene: TRBV28
abundance: once
j_gene: TRBJ1-5
CDR3aa: CASSPHDSSFHF

v_gene: TRBV2
abundance: -
j_gene: TRBJ1-3
CDR3aa: CASRDRGDTIYF

v_gene: TRBV7-8
abundance: -
j_gene: TRBJ1-5
CDR3aa: CASSPVGQPQHF

v_gene: TRBV7-9
abundance: -
j_gene: TRBJ2-3
CDR3aa: CASSPSRPFDTQYF

v_gene: TRBV5-1
abundance: once
j_gene: TRBJ1-1
CDR3aa: CASSLAAVSNTEAFF

v_gene: TRBV29-1
abundance: -
j_gene: TRBJ2-1
CDR3aa: CSVEPRRNEQFF

v_gene: TRBV14
abundance: -
j_gene: TRBJ1-2
CDR3aa: CASSQENRGYGYTF

v_gene: TRBV19
abundance: once
j_gene: TRBJ1-1
CDR3aa: CASSGIRKNTEAFF

v_gene: TRBV27
abundance: -
j_gene: TRBJ2-1
CDR3aa: CASSAGLALNEQFF

v_gene: TRBV3-1/TRBV3-2
abundance: once
j_gene: TRBJ1-6
CDR3aa: CASSQAGGQADNSPLHF

v_gene: TRBV5-1
abundance: -
j_gene: TRBJ2-7
CDR3aa: CASSLAGASYEQYF

v_gene: TRBV6-5
abundance: -
j_gene: TRBJ2-1
CDR3aa: CASSYEANNEQFF

v_gene: TRBV7-8
abundance: few
j_gene: TRBJ1-1
CDR3aa: CASSLRAVLGGWYTEAFF